This T cell receptor (beta chain) stems from a study of OX40 agonist ivuxolimab in advanced cancers. Study context: Patients enrolled in dose escalation were diagnosed with hepatocellular carcinoma, melanoma, renal cell or head and neck cancer. Overall study results and limits: Certain nonresponders likewise exhibited a low normalized T-cell clonal expansion. Among the least clonally expanded were partial responders at 0.1-3.0 mg/kg.

Note on this clone: Antigen: not known.

Patients with autoimmune history or systemic immunosuppression were excluded. TCRdb's copy holds only in-frame clones and misses some; the assay was immunoSEQ multiplex PCR. Of about 76,000 clones listed, approximately 91% are singletons. The receptor was isolated from an adult with an advanced solid tumor such as melanoma, head and neck, liver or kidney cancer. Sequences were derived from CD4+ or CD8+ T cells sorted from blood, sampled in a trial of the OX40 agonist ivuxolimab.

CDR3 region: CASSPLGLGYEQYF. CDR3 DNA sequence: TGTGCCAGCAGCCCCCTGGGACTAGGCTACGAGCAGTACTTC. V and J are TRBV6-6 and TRBJ2-7; TRBD2 agrees at 8 bases. Germline-derived CDR1 and CDR2 are MNHNY and SVGAGI (reference sequence). The trim removed 6 bases at V and 3 bases at J, leaving 7 bases unmatched. There are 14 residues in the CDR3.